The 7 T cell receptor beta chains given below trace back to one sample, sequenced in a study of CD8 T cells in Susac syndrome. An input of about 0.5 to 1 ug of RNA was subjected to reverse transcription using random hexamers. TCRdb independently ran MiXCR on the immunoSEQ multiplex PCR reads; one entry per CDR3 protein. This repertoire shows 170,000 or so distinct CDR3 sequences, around 93% found once; its top ten account for 0.09% to 0.095%. Sequenced sample: CD4+ T cells from PBMCs. The source of these receptors is a human donor with multiple sclerosis.

The genes are TRBV20-1 and TRBJ2-3; no firm D call. The length of the CDR3 is 12 residues. V was trimmed by 7 bases and J by 2 bases, leaving 10 bases between them. The germline gives CDR1 DFQATT, CDR2 SNEGSKA (reference sequence). The CDR3 region is CSVQSHTDTQYF. CDR3 nucleotides: TGCAGTGTACAGAGTCACACAGATACGCAGTATTTT.

The chain is built from TRBV19 and TRBJ1-2; the D is unclear. The ends were cut back, 1 base at V and 4 bases at J, with 10 bases in the middle. Looked up from germline, CDR1 is LNHDA and CDR2 is SQIVND (reference sequence). This CDR3 region has 14 residues. The CDR3 here is CASSIGDWIYGYTF. The DNA for the CDR3 is TGTGCCAGTAGTATAGGCGACTGGATCTATGGCTACACCTTC.

The V gene is TRBV11-2, the J gene TRBJ2-7; maybe TRBD2 (6 bases). Germline V gives CDR1 SGHAT, CDR2 FQNNGV. V lost 3 bases and J lost 0, with 12 bases in between. The CDR3 has 15 residues. The chain's CDR3 is CASSFSAGSSYEQYF. The CDR3 nucleotides read TGTGCCAGCAGCTTCTCAGCGGGTAGCTCCTACGAGCAGTACTTC.

This chain links TRBV6-7 with TRBJ2-1; D is undetermined. TRBV6-7 is treated as an ORF (open reading frame) with a function not yet certain. V was shortened by 0 bases and J by 4 bases, with 10 bases between the two germline ends. The CDR3 extends over 15 amino acids. In DNA, the CDR3 is TGTGCCAGCAGTTACTCGAAGGCCCCTTACAATGAGCAGTTCTTC. Its protein product is CASSYSKAPYNEQFF.

The rearrangement links TRBV20-1 to TRBJ2-1; TRBD2 matches at 13 bases. The germline V gene has CDR1 DFQATT and CDR2 SNEGSKA (reference sequence). This CDR3 comprises 16 residues. Trimming removed 7 bases from V and 0 bases from J; junction bases left unmatched: 6. CDR3: CSGILAGGSSYNEQFF. CDR3 nucleotides: TGCAGTGGGATACTAGCGGGAGGGAGCTCCTACAATGAGCAGTTCTTC.

The rearrangement uses TRBV5-1 and TRBJ2-1; unclear D gene. Germline CDR1 and CDR2: SGHRS and YFSETQ. Trimming cost V 3 bases and J 4 bases, with 11 bases left between them. The CDR3 is 14 residues long. CDR3 amino acids: CASSSNAEYNEQFF. DNA of the CDR3: TGCGCCAGCAGCTCTAACGCAGAGTACAATGAGCAGTTCTTC.

The chain links TRBV4-3 to TRBJ2-7; 10 positions agree with TRBD1. V shed 4 bases and J 4 bases; nucleotides not matched to a gene: 7. This CDR3 region has 15 residues. Germline lookup yields CDR1 LGHNA and CDR2 YSLEER. The CDR3 region has the DNA TGCGCCAGCAGCCGACGGACAGGGGGGAGGTACGAGCAGTACTTC. The encoded protein is CASSRRTGGRYEQYF.